Listed below are T cell receptor beta chains from one sample, sequenced in a study of molecular identifiers for immune sequencing clone quantification. From the PCR reads, TCRdb called clonotypes with MiXCR, one entry per CDR3 protein. Of about half a million distinct CDR3 sequences listed, about 25% are singletons. Sequencing used naive CD8+ T cells from blood, with Jurkat cell RNA spiked in. These receptors were obtained from a human donor in good health. Some libraries in this study had Jurkat cell RNA spiked in. Each CDR3 is given without its conserved first and last residue.

v_call cdr3_aa
TRBV5-1 ASSLGTQYQETQY
TRBV12-3/TRBV12-4 ASSNGTGTSYEQY
TRBV4-3 ASSQGRGFGEQY
TRBV30 AWTQTGRTDTQY
TRBV29-1 SVDIGVKTLEYGYT
TRBV13 ASSPFGDGTYEQY
TRBV7-7 ASSLSGAPDTQY
TRBV24-1 ATSEHLTDTQY
TRBV27 ASSTFTGFQEPQY
TRBV27 ASSPKPLASNQPQH
TRBV7-2 ASSLEFYEQY
TRBV30 AWSVASRVYGNTIY
TRBV28 ASSSSDGEDTQY
TRBV25-1 ASSEYGGAADEQH
TRBV5-6 ASSFGQDNSPLH
TRBV28 ASSFPNRGGELF
TRBV10-1 ASSEVRTSYNEQF
TRBV29-1 SVAGQNTGELF
TRBV28 ASSPVGSYEQY
TRBV29-1 SVYREMGEAF
TRBV7-9 ASSSWTGSDEQY
TRBV5-5 ASSLVGSGSAIDTQY